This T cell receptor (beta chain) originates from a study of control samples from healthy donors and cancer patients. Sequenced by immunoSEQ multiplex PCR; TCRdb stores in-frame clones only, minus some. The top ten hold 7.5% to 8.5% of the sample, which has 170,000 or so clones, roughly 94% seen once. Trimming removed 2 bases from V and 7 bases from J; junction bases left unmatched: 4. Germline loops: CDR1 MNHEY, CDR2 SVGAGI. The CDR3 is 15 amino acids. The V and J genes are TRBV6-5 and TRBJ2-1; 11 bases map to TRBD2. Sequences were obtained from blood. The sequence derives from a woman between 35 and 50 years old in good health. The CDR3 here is CASSYGSGGANEQFF. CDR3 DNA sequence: TGTGCCAGCAGTTACGGTAGCGGGGGGGCGAATGAGCAGTTCTTC.